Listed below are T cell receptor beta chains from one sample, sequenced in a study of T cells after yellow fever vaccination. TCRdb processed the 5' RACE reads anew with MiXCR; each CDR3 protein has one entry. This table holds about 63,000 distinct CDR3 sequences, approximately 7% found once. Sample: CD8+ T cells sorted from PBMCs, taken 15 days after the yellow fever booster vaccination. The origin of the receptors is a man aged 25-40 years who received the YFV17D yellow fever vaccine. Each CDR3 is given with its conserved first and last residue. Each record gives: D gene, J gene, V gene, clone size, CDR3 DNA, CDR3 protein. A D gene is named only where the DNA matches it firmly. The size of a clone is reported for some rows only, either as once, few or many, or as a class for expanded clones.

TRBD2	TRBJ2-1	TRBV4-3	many	TGCGCCAGCAGACCCGAAACGTCTAGCGGGCTTGTCAATGAGCAGTTCTTC	CASRPETSSGLVNEQFF
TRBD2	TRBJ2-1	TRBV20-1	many	TGCAGTGCTGGACTAGCGGGAGGGTACAATGAGCAGTTCTTC	CSAGLAGGYNEQFF
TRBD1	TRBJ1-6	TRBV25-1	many	TGTGCCAGCAGTGTCGGACAGGGTAGTTCACCCCTCCACTTT	CASSVGQGSSPLHF
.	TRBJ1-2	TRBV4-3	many	TGCGCCAGCAGCCAAGATTTCGGGGGGGCTCTCAACTATGGCTACACCTTC	CASSQDFGGALNYGYTF
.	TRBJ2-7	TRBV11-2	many	TGTGCCAGCACCCGAGGTGCATCCTACGAGCAGTACTTC	CASTRGASYEQYF
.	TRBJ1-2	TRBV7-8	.	TGTGCCAGCAGCTTACGGCAGCTTCAAAAGCATGGCTACACCTTC	CASSLRQLQKHGYTF
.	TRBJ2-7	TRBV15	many	TGTGCCACCAGCACCTTACTCACCTCCACCACCCTCGAGCAGTACTTC	CATSTLLTSTTLEQYF
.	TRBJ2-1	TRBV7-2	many	TGTGCCAGCAGCGCCGGACTGCCCTACAATGAGCAGTTCTTC	CASSAGLPYNEQFF
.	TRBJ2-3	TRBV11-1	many	TGTGCCAGCAGCTTAGCCAGAGCTGCAGGGCCCGATGCAGATACGCAGTATTTT	CASSLARAAGPDADTQYF
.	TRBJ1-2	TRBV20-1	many	TGCAGTGCTACCGAATCCAGGGCTACCTATGGCTACACCTTC	CSATESRATYGYTF
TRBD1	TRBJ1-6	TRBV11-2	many	TGTGCCAGCAGCCTAGGGACAGGGTATTCACCCCTCCACTTT	CASSLGTGYSPLHF
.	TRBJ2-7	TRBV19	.	TGTGCCAGTAGTATTTATCAAGCGGGCGAGCAGTACTTC	CASSIYQAGEQYF
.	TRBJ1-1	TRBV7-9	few	TGTGCCAGCAGCTTAAATTTGGAGCTAAACACTGAAGCTTTCTTT	CASSLNLELNTEAFF
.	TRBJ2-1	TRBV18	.	TGTGCCAGCTCACCGTCCGTACCAGGGGCCGCTGGGGATGAGCAGTTCTTC	CASSPSVPGAAGDEQFF
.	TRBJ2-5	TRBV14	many	TGTGCCAGCAGCCAAGGGGGCCAGGAGACCCAGTACTTC	CASSQGGQETQYF
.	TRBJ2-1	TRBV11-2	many	TGTGCCAGCAGCTTAGTCCCTAGCCGCAATGAGCAGTTCTTC	CASSLVPSRNEQFF
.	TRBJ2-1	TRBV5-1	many	TGCGCCAGCAGTTTAGCGCCGAACAATGAGCAGTTCTTC	CASSLAPNNEQFF
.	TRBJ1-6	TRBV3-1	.	TGTGCCAGCAGCCAACAAACTCTGGAGGCCCTCCACTTT	CASSQQTLEALHF
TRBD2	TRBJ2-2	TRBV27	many	TGTGCCAGCAGAGCGGCAGCGGGAGGAACCGGGGAGCTGTTTTTT	CASRAAAGGTGELFF
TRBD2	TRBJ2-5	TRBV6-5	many	TGTGCCAGCAGCAGGACTAGCGGGCTACAAGAGACCCAGTACTTC	CASSRTSGLQETQYF
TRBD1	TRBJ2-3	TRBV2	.	TGTGCCAGCAGCGAGGGACAGGGGGTCCAAGATACGCAGTATTTT	CASSEGQGVQDTQYF
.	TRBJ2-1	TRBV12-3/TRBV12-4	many	TGTGCCAGCAGTTTAGAGACTACTGAGCAGTTCTTC	CASSLETTEQFF
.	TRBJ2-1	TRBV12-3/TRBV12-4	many	TGTGCCAGCAGTTCCGTGTTAGATCACCATGGGGGTGAGCAGTTCTTC	CASSSVLDHHGGEQFF
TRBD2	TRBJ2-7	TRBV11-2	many	TGTGCCAGCAGCTTTGAGGGGGACCCCAGCGGGAGCTTTCGCTACGAGCAGTACTTC	CASSFEGDPSGSFRYEQYF
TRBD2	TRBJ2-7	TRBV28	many	TGTGCCAGCAGAAAAAAGGGAACGGGACTAGCGTTTGAGATCCCCGCTCGCATGCACGAGCAGTACTTC	CASRKKGTGLAFEIPARMHEQYF
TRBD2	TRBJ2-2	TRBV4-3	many	TGCGCCAGCAGCCAAGATCGGGGGGGCGTTCGCGGGGAGCTGTTTTTT	CASSQDRGGVRGELFF
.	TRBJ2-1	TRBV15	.	TGTGCCACCAGCCCACTCCAACTAGCCCAGGGGGATGAGCAGTTCTTC	CATSPLQLAQGDEQFF
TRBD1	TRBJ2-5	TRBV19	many	TGTGCCAGTAGCCAGGGGGGACAGGGGAAAGAGACCCAGTACTTC	CASSQGGQGKETQYF
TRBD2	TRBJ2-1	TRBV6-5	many	TGTGCCAGCAGTTACTCGATTTTAGCGGGAAATGAGCAGTTCTTC	CASSYSILAGNEQFF
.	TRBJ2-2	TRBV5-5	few	TGTGCCGGGGGCCCATTGAACACCGGGGAGCTGTTTTTT	CAGGPLNTGELFF
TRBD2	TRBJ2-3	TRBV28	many	TGTGCCAGCAGAACCCTAGCGGAGTGGAGCACAGATACGCAGTATTTT	CASRTLAEWSTDTQYF
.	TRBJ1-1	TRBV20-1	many	TGCAGTGCTAGAGATCCGATCAGCGGCAACACTGAAGCTTTCTTT	CSARDPISGNTEAFF
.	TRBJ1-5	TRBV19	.	TGTGCCAGTAGTATAGTGCGACAGCCCCAGCATTTT	CASSIVRQPQHF
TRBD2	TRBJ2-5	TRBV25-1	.	TGTGCCAGCAGTGAATACGGGGGGGAAGAGACCCAGTACTTC	CASSEYGGEETQYF
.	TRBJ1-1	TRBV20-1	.	TGCAGTGCTAGAGGATCCCTCAAGGCCCCGGGGGGCTACCATCTGAACACTGAAGCTTTCTTT	CSARGSLKAPGGYHLNTEAFF
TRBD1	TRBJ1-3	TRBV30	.	TGTGCCTGGAGTCACAGGGGGATCTCTGGAAACACCATATATTTT	CAWSHRGISGNTIYF
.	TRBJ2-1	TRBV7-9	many	TGTGCCAGCAGCCCCGCCGACAGGCTATACAATGAGCAGTTCTTC	CASSPADRLYNEQFF
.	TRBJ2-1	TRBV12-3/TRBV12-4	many	TGTGCCAGCAGTCCCCCTCATGACGGGAGCTACAATGAGCAGTTCTTC	CASSPPHDGSYNEQFF
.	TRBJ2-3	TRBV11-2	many	TGTGCCAGCAGCTTAGTTGTCTCCTCCACAGATACGCAGTATTTT	CASSLVVSSTDTQYF
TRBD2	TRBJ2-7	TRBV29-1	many	TGCAGCGCAAGGACTAGCGAGTACGAGCAGTACTTC	CSARTSEYEQYF
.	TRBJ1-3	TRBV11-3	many	TGTGCCAGCAGCGCCCGAAACACCATATATTTT	CASSARNTIYF